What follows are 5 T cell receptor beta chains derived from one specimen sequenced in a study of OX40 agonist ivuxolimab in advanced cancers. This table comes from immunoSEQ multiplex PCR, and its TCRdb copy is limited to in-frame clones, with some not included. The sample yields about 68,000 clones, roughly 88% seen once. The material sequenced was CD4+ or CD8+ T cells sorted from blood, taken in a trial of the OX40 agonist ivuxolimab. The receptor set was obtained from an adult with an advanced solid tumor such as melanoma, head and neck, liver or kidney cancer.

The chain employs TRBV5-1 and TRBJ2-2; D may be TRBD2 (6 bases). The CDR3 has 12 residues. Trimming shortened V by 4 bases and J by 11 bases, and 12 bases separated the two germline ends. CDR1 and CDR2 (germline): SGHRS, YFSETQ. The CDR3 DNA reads TGCGCCAGCAGCGGGACTGAGTTCGAGCTGTTTTTT. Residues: CASSGTEFELFF.

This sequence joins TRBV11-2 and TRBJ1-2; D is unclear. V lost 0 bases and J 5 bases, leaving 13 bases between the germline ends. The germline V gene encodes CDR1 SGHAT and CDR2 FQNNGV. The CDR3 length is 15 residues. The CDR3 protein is CASSLEGSSLYGYTF. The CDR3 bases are TGTGCCAGCAGCTTAGAGGGGTCCTCATTATATGGCTACACCTTC.

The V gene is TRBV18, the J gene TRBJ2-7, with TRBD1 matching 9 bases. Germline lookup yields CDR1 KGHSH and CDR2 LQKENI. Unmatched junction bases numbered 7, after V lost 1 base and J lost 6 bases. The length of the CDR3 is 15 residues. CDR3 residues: CASSPRRTGEGEQYF. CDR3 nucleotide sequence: TGTGCCAGCTCACCACGGAGGACAGGGGAGGGCGAGCAGTACTTC.

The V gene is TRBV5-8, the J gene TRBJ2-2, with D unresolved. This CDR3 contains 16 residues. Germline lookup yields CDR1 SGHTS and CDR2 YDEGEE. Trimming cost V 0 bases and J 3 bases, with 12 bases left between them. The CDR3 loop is CASSLGDARDTGELFF. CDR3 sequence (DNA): TGTGCCAGCAGCTTGGGCGATGCTAGGGACACCGGGGAGCTGTTTTTT.

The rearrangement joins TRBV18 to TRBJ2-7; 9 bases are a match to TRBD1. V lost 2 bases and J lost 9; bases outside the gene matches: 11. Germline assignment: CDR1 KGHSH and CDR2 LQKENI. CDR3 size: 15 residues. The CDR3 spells CASSPSGTGFMGQYF. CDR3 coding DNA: TGTGCCAGCTCACCATCCGGGACAGGGTTTATGGGGCAGTACTTC.